One and the same sample provided the 24 T cell receptor beta chains below, sequenced in a study of blood T cell repertoires in COVID-19. This table comes from immunoSEQ multiplex PCR, and its TCRdb copy is limited to in-frame clones, with some not included. This sample has about 170,000 clones; around nine tenths occur once, and the top ten carry over 3.5%. The sequenced sample was peripheral blood. The receptor set was obtained from a man between 18 and 29 years old with active or convalescent COVID-19.

About this clone: Sequence at one end of the junction differs from germline and may be a read error. CDR3 coding DNA: TGTGCCAGCAGCCGGGATCCCCACGGCGTCGACCCGGACTTC. Residues: CASSRDPHGVDPDF. This sequence joins TRBV7-9 and TRBJ2-5; tentatively, D is TRBD2 (5 bases). Germline-derived CDR1 and CDR2 are SEHNR and FQNEAQ (reference sequence). The CDR3 loop spans 14 amino acids.

The chain combines TRBV19 with TRBJ2-1, with a weak D call TRBD1 (5 bases). The germline gives CDR1 LNHDA, CDR2 SQIVND (reference sequence). This CDR3 is built from 14 residues. The ends were cut back, 5 bases at V and 3 bases at J, with 11 bases in the middle. In DNA, the CDR3 is TGTGCCAGTAGTCTTCAGGGCCTCTACAATGAGCAGTTCTTC. Translating it yields CASSLQGLYNEQFF.

The gene calls are TRBV18 and TRBJ1-2; perhaps TRBD1 as D (5 bases). The germline CDR1 and CDR2 sequences are KGHSH and LQKENI. The CDR3 runs to 13 residues. V was clipped by 7 bases and J by 2 bases, with 11 bases between them. As DNA, the CDR3 is TGTGCCAGCTTTTCCAAGGGGAACTATGGCTACACCTTC. This codes for CASFSKGNYGYTF.

Here the CDR3 DNA reads TGTGCCAGTAGTGCCCGGACTAGTGGCGGGGAGCTGTTTTTT. This codes for CASSARTSGGELFF. The chain is built from TRBV19 and TRBJ2-2; 7 bases fit TRBD2. The CDR3 has 14 residues. The V gene's germline CDR1 is LNHDA and CDR2 SQIVND (reference sequence). The V and J ends lost 5 bases and 7 bases, in that order; junction bases with no gene match: 7. The full variable domain, with the rest looked up from reference TRBV19 and TRBJ2-2, is DGGITQSPKYLFRKEGQNVTLSCEQNLNHDAMYWYRQDPGQGLRLIYYSQIVNDFQKGDIAEGYSVSREKKESFPLTVTSAQKNPTAFYLCASSARTSGGELFFGEGSRLTVL.

This clone was detected a few times. The CDR3 reads CASSDRTGTYSYSPLHF. The CDR3 DNA is TGTGCCAGCAGTGACCGGACAGGGACATATAGTTATTCACCCCTCCACTTT. The chain recombines TRBV6-1 with TRBJ1-6; 8 bases are a match to TRBD1. Germline values: CDR1 MNHNS, CDR2 SASEGT. CDR3 length: 17 residues. V shed 3 bases, J shed 8 bases, and the junction held 12 bases outside the gene matches.

Written as DNA, the CDR3 is TGTGCCAGCAGCGTGGACGGACAGATTGATCAGCCCCAGCATTTT. This translates into CASSVDGQIDQPQHF. V usage is TRBV9 and J usage is TRBJ1-5; D may be TRBD1 (6 bases). Germline V gene data show CDR1 as SGDLS and CDR2 as YYNGEE. The CDR3 has 15 amino acids. V gave up 2 bases and J gave up 5 bases, with 14 bases separating them.

This chain links TRBV7-2 with TRBJ2-5; D is unclear. Trimming removed 4 bases from V and 2 bases from J, with 8 bases in between. Per germline, CDR1 SGHTA and CDR2 FQGNSA. The CDR3 loop spans 13 amino acids. CDR3 region: CASSSLRQETQYF. DNA for the CDR3: TGTGCCAGCAGCTCCCTACGGCAAGAGACCCAGTACTTC. Full variable domain (missing parts from reference TRBV7-2 and TRBJ2-5): GAGVSQSPSNKVTEKGKDVELRCDPISGHTALYWYRQSLGQGLEFLIYFQGNSAPDKSGLPSDRFSAERTGGSVSTLTIQRTQQEDSAVYLCASSSLRQETQYFGPGTRLLVL.

The gene calls are TRBV28 and TRBJ1-2; D not certain. From germline, CDR1 is MDHEN and CDR2 SYDVKM. The germline V and J ends were trimmed by 5 bases and 4 bases, with 14 bases remaining between them. The CDR3 loop spans 14 amino acids. This chain's CDR3 is CASSVTRLGYGYTF. CDR3 in DNA: TGTGCCAGCAGTGTGACAAGGCTTGGCTATGGCTACACCTTC.

The rearrangement uses TRBV27 and TRBJ2-1; 12 nucleotides agree with TRBD2. Germline values: CDR1 MNHEY, CDR2 SMNVEV (reference sequence). The CDR3 is 17 amino acids. V lost 4 bases to trimming and J lost 6 bases; unmatched junction nucleotides: 10. In nucleotides, the CDR3 is TGTGCCAGCAGTTCACCTCTAGCGGGGGGGCATTTCAATGAGCAGTTCTTC. Amino acids: CASSSPLAGGHFNEQFF.

This clone was detected once. The rearrangement uses TRBV4-1 and TRBJ2-7; TRBD2 might be the D (7 bases). There are 18 residues in the CDR3. Trimming took off 0 bases at V and 2 bases at J, with 20 bases between the two ends. Germline values: CDR1 MGHRA, CDR2 YSYEKL. The CDR3 is CASSQDGTKGDYTYEQYF. The CDR3 bases are TGCGCCAGCAGCCAAGATGGGACGAAGGGGGACTACACCTACGAGCAGTACTTC.

This chain joins TRBV30 and TRBJ1-1; weak D call: TRBD1 (5 bases). The germline CDR1 and CDR2 sequences are GTSNPN and SVGIG (reference sequence). The CDR3 spans 13 residues. Trimming removed 2 bases at V and 4 bases at J, with 11 bases between. The CDR3: CAWSQGGSTEAFF. The CDR3 nucleotides are TGTGCCTGGAGTCAGGGCGGGAGCACTGAAGCTTTCTTT.

The J gene is TRBJ2-7, the V gene TRBV19, with 8 bases matching TRBD2. This CDR3 contains 13 residues. Trimming took 5 bases from V and 7 from J; bases not matched to a gene: 7. The germline CDR1 and CDR2 sequences are LNHDA and SQIVND (reference sequence). This chain's CDR3 is CASSEGLGAEQYF. The DNA for the CDR3 is TGTGCCAGTAGTGAGGGACTAGGAGCGGAGCAGTACTTC.

This clone was observed a few times. The chain uses TRBV7-2 and TRBJ1-6; TRBD1 is a possible D gene (5 bases). Per germline, CDR1 SGHTA and CDR2 FQGNSA. Trimming shortened V by 6 bases and J by 7 bases, and 10 bases separated the two germline ends. The CDR3 runs 13 residues. CDR3 nucleotide sequence: TGTGCCAGCAGTTCCAACAGGAATTCACCCCTCCACTTT. Its protein product is CASSSNRNSPLHF.

This clone was counted between two and nine times. The chain carries TRBV7-3 and TRBJ2-2; D is unclear. Germline CDR1 and CDR2: SGHTA and FQGTGA. The ends were cut back, 1 base at V and 2 bases at J, with 5 bases in the middle. The CDR3 loop spans 14 amino acids. The CDR3 sequence is CASSLNSNTGELFF. The CDR3 DNA is TGTGCCAGCAGCTTAAACTCCAACACCGGGGAGCTGTTTTTT.

The genes are TRBV7-8 and TRBJ2-6; possibly TRBD1 for D (5 bases). The V end lost 1 base, the J end lost 0 bases, and 13 bases lay between the germline ends. Germline-derived CDR1 and CDR2 are SGHVS and FQNEAQ. The CDR3 is 18 residues long. CDR3 region: CASSLVFRVDSGANVLTF. DNA for the CDR3: TGTGCCAGCAGCTTAGTATTCAGGGTGGACTCTGGGGCCAACGTCCTGACTTTC. Complete variable domain (other parts from reference TRBV7-8 and TRBJ2-6): GAGVSQSPRYKVAKRGQDVALRCDPISGHVSLFWYQQALGQGPEFLTYFQNEAQLDKSGLPSDRFFAERPEGSVSTLKIQRTQQEDSAVYLCASSLVFRVDSGANVLTFGAGSRLTVL.

This clone was observed a handful of times. The chain has TRBV28 and TRBJ1-1; TRBD1 might be the D (6 bases). Trimming left V 7 bases short and J 8 bases short, with 17 bases between. The germline gives CDR1 MDHEN, CDR2 SYDVKM. The CDR3 extends over 13 amino acids. DNA for the CDR3: TGTGCCAGCACCACGGGACACCCGAACGAAGCTTTCTTT. Protein: CASTTGHPNEAFF.

The CDR3 region is CASSRGQPRFSGTGELFF. The CDR3 bases are TGTGCCAGTAGTCGGGGTCAGCCTCGTTTTTCGGGAACCGGGGAGCTGTTTTTT. The genes are TRBV19 and TRBJ2-2, with TRBD2 as a possible D gene (5 bases). This CDR3 region has 18 residues. The germline V gene encodes CDR1 LNHDA and CDR2 SQIVND (reference sequence). V was cut by 5 bases and J by 5 bases, with 24 bases left in between.

This clone was seen a single time. The J gene is TRBJ1-4, the V gene TRBV10-3; no reliable D call. Trimming shortened V by 3 bases and J by 3 bases, and 8 bases separated the two germline ends. The V gene's germline CDR1 is ENHRY and CDR2 SYGVKD. This CDR3 spans 14 amino acids. CDR3 bases: TGTGCCATCAGTGAAGGCGGGTCTAATGAAAAACTGTTTTTT. This encodes CAISEGGSNEKLFF.

The gene calls are TRBV6-5 and TRBJ1-1; maybe TRBD1 (5 bases). Germline V CDR1 and CDR2: MNHEY, SVGAGI. The CDR3 is 14 residues long. Trimming took 5 bases from V and 4 from J, leaving 14 bases between them. The CDR3 region has the DNA TGTGCCAGCAGTCCCCCGGGACTTCTCACTGAAGCTTTCTTT. Its protein is CASSPPGLLTEAFF.

The chain combines TRBV28 with TRBJ2-1; D is perhaps TRBD2 (6 bases). Trimming removed 7 bases from V and 0 bases from J, with 28 bases in between. Germline assignment: CDR1 MDHEN and CDR2 SYDVKM. CDR3 length: 20 residues. The CDR3 nucleotides are TGTGCCAGCAATCCCTCATATGCAGGAGGGCCTAGCATCTCCTACAATGAGCAGTTCTTC. It specifies CASNPSYAGGPSISYNEQFF.

The chain uses TRBV27 and TRBJ1-6; 7 bases map to TRBD1. Germline values: CDR1 MNHEY, CDR2 SMNVEV (reference sequence). V trimming: 6 bases; J trimming: 10 bases; junction bases outside the gene matches: 3. The CDR3 is made up of 12 amino acids. CDR3 sequence (DNA): TGTGCCAGCAGGACAGGGTTGTCACCCCTCCACTTT. This gives the protein CASRTGLSPLHF.

Here the CDR3 DNA reads TGTGCCAGCAGGCGGACAGGGGATAGTAATGAAAAACTGTTTTTT. It translates to CASRRTGDSNEKLFF. The chain uses TRBV5-5 and TRBJ1-4; TRBD1 matches at 9 bases. In germline, CDR1 is SGHKS, CDR2 YYEKEE (reference sequence). The CDR3 spans 15 residues. Germline trimming cut 5 bases from V and 4 bases from J; bases unmatched to any gene: 6.

The chain employs TRBV5-5 and TRBJ2-7; possible D gene TRBD1, 5 bases. The CDR3 has 13 residues. V was trimmed by 4 bases and J by 2 bases, leaving 10 bases between them. Looked up from germline, CDR1 is SGHKS and CDR2 is YYEKEE (reference sequence). This chain's CDR3 is CASSLTVAYEQYV. In nucleotides, the CDR3 is TGTGCCAGCAGCCTGACAGTTGCCTACGAGCAGTACGTC.

The genes are TRBV28 and TRBJ1-6; no reliable D call. CDR3 length equals 15 residues. Germline lookup yields CDR1 MDHEN and CDR2 SYDVKM. V was shortened by 5 bases and J by 0 bases, with 8 bases between the two germline ends. CDR3 DNA: TGTGCCAGCAGTACTGGTGACTCCTATAATTCACCCCTCCACTTT. Its translation: CASSTGDSYNSPLHF. Full variable domain (remainder filled in from reference TRBV28 and TRBJ1-6): DVKVTQSSRYLVKRTGEKVFLECVQDMDHENMFWYRQDPGLGLRLIYFSYDVKMKEKGDIPEGYSVSREKKERFSLILESASTNQTSMYLCASSTGDSYNSPLHFGNGTRLTVT.